The rows below give T cell receptor beta chains drawn from one sample of a study of T cells in Graves' hyperthyroidism and ophthalmopathy. TCRdb re-derived calls from the multiplex PCR reads in MiXCR, one entry per CDR3 protein. The sample carries roughly 170,000 distinct CDR3 sequences, about 17% recorded once. The material sequenced was blood. These receptors were collected from a woman in her forties or fifties with Graves' hyperthyroidism. Each CDR3 is given with its conserved first and last residue. D genes are given only for firm matches. Size is omitted from some rows. Given values are once, few, many or a class for expanded clones.

TRBJ1-1 TRBV28 many - CASSLRSGLAINTEAFF TGTGCCAGCAGTTTGCGCTCCGGACTTGCCATAAACACTGAAGCTTTCTTT
TRBJ1-1 TRBV25-1 many - CASSMNTEAFF TGTGCCAGCAGCATGAACACTGAAGCTTTCTTT
TRBJ1-1 TRBV2 many - CASRDRRTTEAFF TGTGCCAGCAGGGATCGACGGACTACTGAAGCTTTCTTT
TRBJ1-5 TRBV2 many - CASSEWISNQPQHF TGTGCCAGCAGTGAATGGATTTCCAATCAGCCCCAGCATTTT
TRBJ1-1 TRBV28 - TRBD1 CASSPRSIAGQVDEAAFF TGTGCCAGCAGTCCCCGATCCATTGCGGGACAGGTTGATGAGGCAGCTTTCTTT
TRBJ1-5 TRBV7-2 many - CASSFSKGSNQPQHF TGTGCCAGCAGCTTCAGCAAGGGTAGCAATCAGCCCCAGCATTTT
TRBJ2-1 TRBV11-2 many - CASSPRRQGGLHEQFF TGTGCCAGCAGCCCAAGGCGGCAGGGGGGTCTCCATGAGCAGTTCTTC
TRBJ1-1 TRBV5-1 many - CASSPAGLYTEAFF TGCGCCAGCAGCCCCGCCGGGCTGTACACTGAAGCTTTCTTT
TRBJ2-3 TRBV3-1 - - CASSQDEGGLTDTQYF TGTGCCAGCAGCCAAGACGAAGGTGGCCTCACAGATACGCAGTATTTT
TRBJ1-5 TRBV18 - - CASSPGRLDQPQHF TGTGCCAGCTCTCCAGGGAGGCTGGATCAGCCCCAGCATTTT
TRBJ1-2 TRBV12-3/TRBV12-4 - - CASSLVRGDGYTF TGTGCCAGCAGTTTAGTACGGGGGGATGGCTACACCTTC
TRBJ2-5 TRBV18 few - CASSPPDLRETQYF TGTGCCAGCTCACCACCGGACCTTCGGGAGACCCAGTACTTC
TRBJ2-1 TRBV11-2 few TRBD1 CASSLGWGQTYNEQFF TGTGCCAGCAGCTTAGGTTGGGGACAGACATACAATGAGCAGTTCTTC
TRBJ2-3 TRBV2 many - CASSEEGLETDTQYF TGTGCCAGCAGTGAAGAGGGGTTGGAAACAGATACGCAGTATTTT
TRBJ1-6 TRBV7-2 many - CASSLSEGLGNSPLHF TGTGCCAGCAGCTTATCCGAAGGGCTGGGGAATTCACCCCTCCACTTT
TRBJ2-3 TRBV5-1 many - CASSLDGGAGTDTQYF TGCGCCAGCAGCTTGGATGGGGGCGCGGGCACAGATACGCAGTATTTT
TRBJ2-5 TRBV10-2 many TRBD1 CASSERPGTGSGETQYF TGCGCCAGCAGTGAACGACCCGGGACAGGGTCGGGAGAGACCCAGTACTTC
TRBJ2-5 TRBV5-5 many TRBD1 CASTAPQGELETQYF TGTGCCAGCACCGCCCCGCAGGGGGAACTAGAGACCCAGTACTTC
TRBJ2-7 TRBV27 many - CASSGQTSSYEQYF TGTGCCAGCAGTGGACAGACCAGCTCCTACGAGCAGTACTTC
TRBJ2-7 TRBV11-3 many - CASSLSQNSYEQYF TGTGCCAGCAGCTTATCCCAGAACTCCTACGAGCAGTACTTC
TRBJ2-5 TRBV20-1 many TRBD2 CSASPAAGGHQETQYF TGCAGTGCTAGTCCCGCCGCGGGGGGCCACCAAGAGACCCAGTACTTC
TRBJ2-7 TRBV6-1 many - CASSEGRSYEQYF TGTGCCAGCAGCGAGGGACGGAGCTACGAGCAGTACTTC
TRBJ1-1 TRBV19 many - CASSIEVRHEAFF TGTGCCAGTAGTATAGAAGTGAGACACGAGGCTTTCTTT
TRBJ2-7 TRBV20-1 many TRBD2 CSASPGLADKEQYF TGCAGTGCTAGTCCGGGACTAGCGGATAAGGAGCAGTACTTC
TRBJ2-7 TRBV3-1 many - CASSHKEGPHYEQYF TGTGCCAGCAGCCACAAGGAGGGACCTCACTACGAGCAGTACTTC
TRBJ1-1 TRBV29-1 - - CSGGVGGLNTEAFF TGCAGCGGGGGGGTGGGAGGATTGAACACTGAAGCTTTCTTT
TRBJ1-2 TRBV6-6 many - CASSYGQNYGYTF TGTGCCAGCAGTTACGGCCAGAACTATGGCTACACCTTC
TRBJ2-7 TRBV6-1 many - CASSEYRGTHYEQYF TGTGCCAGCAGTGAATATAGAGGGACACACTACGAGCAGTACTTC
TRBJ2-7 TRBV2 many - CASRSQSIAYEQYF TGTGCCAGCCGGTCCCAGTCAATCGCCTACGAGCAGTACTTC
TRBJ1-4 TRBV27 many - CASSLRAYNEKLFF TGTGCCAGCAGTCTCCGGGCCTATAATGAAAAACTGTTTTTT
TRBJ2-7 TRBV12-3/TRBV12-4 - - CASSYGRRSSYEQYF TGTGCCAGCAGTTACGGACGGAGGAGCTCCTACGAGCAGTACTTC
TRBJ2-6 TRBV27 few TRBD1 CASSQTGGAHPGANVLTF TGTGCCAGCAGCCAGACAGGGGGGGCGCACCCTGGGGCCAACGTCCTGACTTTC
TRBJ1-2 TRBV28 many - CASSLYPSIGYTF TGTGCCAGCAGTTTGTATCCTTCTATCGGCTACACCTTC
TRBJ1-1 TRBV28 many TRBD1 CASRDRVEAFF TGTGCCAGCAGAGACAGGGTTGAAGCTTTCTTT
TRBJ2-1 TRBV3-1 many - CASSQMDASTGTQFF TGTGCCAGCAGCCAGATGGACGCGTCCACGGGAACGCAGTTCTTC
TRBJ2-5 TRBV5-1 many TRBD1 CASSKTGKETQYF TGCGCCAGCAGCAAGACAGGGAAAGAGACCCAGTACTTC